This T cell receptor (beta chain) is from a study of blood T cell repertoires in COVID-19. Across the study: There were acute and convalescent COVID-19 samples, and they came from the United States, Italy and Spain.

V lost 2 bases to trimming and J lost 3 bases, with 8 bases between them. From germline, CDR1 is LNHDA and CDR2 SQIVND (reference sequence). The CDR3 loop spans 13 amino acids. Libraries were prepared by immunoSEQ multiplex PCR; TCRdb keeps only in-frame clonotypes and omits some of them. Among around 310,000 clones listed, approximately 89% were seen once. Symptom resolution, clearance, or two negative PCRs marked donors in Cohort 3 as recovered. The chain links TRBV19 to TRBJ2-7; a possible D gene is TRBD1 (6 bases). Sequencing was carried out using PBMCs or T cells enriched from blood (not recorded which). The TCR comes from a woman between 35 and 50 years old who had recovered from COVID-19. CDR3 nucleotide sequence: TGTGCCAGTAGTATAACAGGGAACTACGAGCAGTACTTC. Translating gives CASSITGNYEQYF.